The 16 T cell receptor beta chains below all came from one sample that was sequenced in a study of graft-versus-host responses after intestinal transplantation. Sequencing was performed with immunoSEQ multiplex PCR; in TCRdb, only in-frame clones are kept and a portion is missing. The sample includes about 57,000 clones, roughly 90% of them seen just once. The specimen comprised PBMCs, sampled 26 days after transplant. The receptors come from a human patient who received an intestinal transplant, so some T cells may come from the graft donor.

The chain carries TRBV27 and TRBJ1-2, with D possibly TRBD1 on 6 matching bases. Germline CDR1 reads MNHEY; CDR2 reads SMNVEV (reference sequence). V was shortened by 1 base and J by 4 bases, with 13 bases between the two germline ends. This CDR3 is 15 amino acids long. CDR3 sequence (DNA): TGTGCCAGCAGTTTATTCCCCGGGACAACCTATGGCTACACCTTC. Translation: CASSLFPGTTYGYTF.

The chain uses TRBV27 and TRBJ2-1; TRBD2 aligns across 11 bases. This CDR3 is built from 15 residues. Germline values: CDR1 MNHEY, CDR2 SMNVEV (reference sequence). The V and J ends lost 5 bases and 2 bases, in that order; junction bases with no gene match: 2. The CDR3 here is CASSILAGAYNEQFF. The CDR3 DNA sequence: TGTGCCAGCAGTATACTAGCGGGAGCCTACAATGAGCAGTTCTTC.

As to this clone: Relative to the germline gene, one junction end is altered; a read error may explain this. The rearrangement joins TRBV5-1 to TRBJ1-2; D is perhaps TRBD1 (6 bases). Germline loops: CDR1 SGHRS, CDR2 YFSETQ. The CDR3 is made up of 12 amino acids. Here the CDR3 DNA reads TGCGCGAGCACGGACAGAAACTATGGCTACACCTTC. As protein: CASTDRNYGYTF.

Concerning this clone itself: This sample includes further DNA sequences coding for the same CDR3. V usage is TRBV6-4 and J usage is TRBJ2-3, with TRBD1 matching over 11 bases. The junction had 1 base not matched to a gene; V was cut back by 2 bases and J by 3 bases. The CDR3 is 15 residues long. Germline CDR1 and CDR2: MRHNA and SNTAGT. The chain's CDR3 is CASSDGTGGTDTQYF. CDR3 DNA sequence: TGTGCCAGCAGTGACGGGACAGGGGGGACAGATACGCAGTATTTT.

This chain links TRBV28 with TRBJ2-6; 9 nucleotides line up with TRBD1. V gave up 5 bases and J gave up 2 bases; unmatched junction bases: 4. The CDR3 runs 16 residues. Germline values: CDR1 MDHEN, CDR2 SYDVKM. In nucleotides, the CDR3 is TGTGCCAGCAGTCTACAGGGGGCCCCTGGGGCCAACGTCCTGACTTTC. This sequence encodes CASSLQGAPGANVLTF.

The V and J genes are TRBV30 and TRBJ2-4, with 11 bases aligning to TRBD2. The CDR3 has 15 amino acids. CDR1 and CDR2 (germline): GTSNPN, SVGIG (reference sequence). Trimming cost V 7 bases and J 3 bases; bases outside gene matches: 8. CDR3 sequence: CAFASGGRVKNIQYF. The CDR3 DNA follows: TGTGCCTTCGCTAGCGGGGGGCGTGTCAAAAACATTCAGTACTTC.

The chain is built from TRBV19 and TRBJ1-5; TRBD1 is a possible D gene (5 bases). The V and J ends lost 9 bases and 0 bases respectively, with 18 bases between them. The CDR3 covers 16 residues. Germline CDR1 is LNHDA and CDR2 is SQIVND (reference sequence). Written as DNA, the CDR3 is TGTGCCAGGAAGCCTTCAAGGGGTTATAGCAATCAGCCCCAGCATTTT. It yields the protein CARKPSRGYSNQPQHF.

The chain uses TRBV25-1 and TRBJ2-5, with D tentatively TRBD1 (5 bases). The ends were cut back, 1 base at V and 7 bases at J, with 19 bases in the middle. The CDR3 has 16 amino acids. Germline CDR1 is MGHDK and CDR2 is SYGVNS. The CDR3 loop reads CASSEFADTDLGTQYF. Here the CDR3 DNA reads TGTGCCAGCAGTGAATTTGCGGACACGGATTTGGGGACCCAGTACTTC.

J is TRBJ2-3 and V is TRBV5-8, with 8 positions matching TRBD2. Germline CDR1 reads SGHTS; CDR2 reads YDEGEE. This CDR3 region has 15 residues. V lost 3 bases, J lost 0 bases, and 3 bases stayed unmatched. The CDR3 loop reads CASSWLAGSTDTQYF. DNA for the CDR3: TGTGCCAGCAGCTGGTTAGCGGGGAGCACAGATACGCAGTATTTT.

This chain joins TRBV2 and TRBJ2-7; D is unclear. CDR1 is SNHLY and CDR2 is FYNNEI in the germline V gene. The CDR3 is 15 residues long. With 0 bases removed from V and 6 bases from J, the gap between germline ends came to 15 bases. The CDR3 is CASSEARLVGGEQYF. CDR3 bases: TGTGCCAGCAGTGAAGCGCGGTTGGTCGGCGGCGAGCAGTACTTC.

This rearrangement joins TRBV7-9 to TRBJ1-2, with D possibly being TRBD1 (6 bases). This CDR3 spans 16 amino acids. The germline V gene encodes CDR1 SEHNR and CDR2 FQNEAQ (reference sequence). Deletions cut 1 base from V and 0 bases from J, with 12 bases between. CDR3 sequence (DNA): TGTGCCAGCAGCTTAGACAGGGATACATCTAACTATGGCTACACCTTC. Translation gives CASSLDRDTSNYGYTF. The full variable domain, with the rest looked up from reference TRBV7-9 and TRBJ1-2, is DTGVSQNPRHKITKRGQNVTFRCDPISEHNRLYWYRQTLGQGPEFLTYFQNEAQLEKSRLLSDRFSAERPKGSFSTLEIQRTEQGDSAMYLCASSLDRDTSNYGYTFGSGTRLTVV.

This clone was detected only a few times. The chain combines TRBV2 with TRBJ1-1; the D gene is possibly TRBD1 (5 bases). The germline V gene encodes CDR1 SNHLY and CDR2 FYNNEI. V lost 6 bases and J lost 7, with 12 bases in between. The CDR3 has 12 residues. CDR3 region: CASRVDRNEAFF. CDR3 DNA sequence: TGTGCCAGCAGGGTTGACAGAAATGAAGCTTTCTTT.

J is TRBJ2-1 and V is TRBV10-3; D is uncertain. This CDR3 contains 13 residues. The ends were cut back, 3 bases at V and 8 bases at J, with 11 bases in the middle. Germline V CDR1 and CDR2: ENHRY, SYGVKD. The DNA for the CDR3 is TGTGCCATCAGTGATCCTGTCGGTGATGAGCAGTTCTTC. Its translation is CAISDPVGDEQFF.

The CDR3 region is CASSFLSSNTGELFF. In DNA form, the CDR3 reads TGTGCCAGCAGTTTTTTGAGTTCGAACACCGGGGAGCTGTTTTTT. The chain combines TRBV27 with TRBJ2-2; no firm D call. CDR1 MNHEY and CDR2 SMNVEV come from the germline V gene (reference sequence). The germline V and J ends were trimmed by 3 bases and 0 bases, with 8 bases remaining between them. There are 15 residues in the CDR3.

The chain links TRBV27 to TRBJ1-3; maybe TRBD1 (5 bases). CDR1 and CDR2 from the germline V gene are MNHEY and SMNVEV (reference sequence). The CDR3 spans 14 residues. The V and J ends lost 3 bases and 0 bases respectively, with 6 bases between them. The CDR3 region is CASSLGGSGNTIYF. CDR3 coding DNA: TGTGCCAGCAGTTTGGGGGGCTCTGGAAACACCATATATTTT.

The chain combines TRBV5-6 with TRBJ2-1; D is unresolved. Per germline, CDR1 SGHDT and CDR2 YYEEEE. Trimming took off 0 bases at V and 2 bases at J, with 9 bases between the two ends. The CDR3 contains 15 residues. CDR3: CASSLAGVPYNEQFF. In DNA form, the CDR3 reads TGTGCCAGCAGCTTGGCGGGTGTACCCTACAATGAGCAGTTCTTC.